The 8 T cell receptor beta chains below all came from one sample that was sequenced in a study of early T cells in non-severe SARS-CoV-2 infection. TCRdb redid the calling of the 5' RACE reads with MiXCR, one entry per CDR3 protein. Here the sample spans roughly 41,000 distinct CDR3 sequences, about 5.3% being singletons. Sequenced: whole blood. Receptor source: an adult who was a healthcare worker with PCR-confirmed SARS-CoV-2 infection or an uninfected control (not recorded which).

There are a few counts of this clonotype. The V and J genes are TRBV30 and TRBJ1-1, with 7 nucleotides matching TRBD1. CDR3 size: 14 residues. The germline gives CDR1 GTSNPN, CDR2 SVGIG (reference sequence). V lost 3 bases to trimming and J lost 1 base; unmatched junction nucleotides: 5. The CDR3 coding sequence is TGTGCCTGGAGCCGGGACAGACAGAACACTGAAGCTTTCTTT. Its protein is CAWSRDRQNTEAFF.

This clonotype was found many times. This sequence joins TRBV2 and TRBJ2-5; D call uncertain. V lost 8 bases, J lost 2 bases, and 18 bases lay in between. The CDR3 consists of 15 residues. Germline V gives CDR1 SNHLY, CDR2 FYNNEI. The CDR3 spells CASAFQSLPQETQYF. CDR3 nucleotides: TGTGCCAGCGCTTTTCAGAGTTTACCACAAGAGACCCAGTACTTC.

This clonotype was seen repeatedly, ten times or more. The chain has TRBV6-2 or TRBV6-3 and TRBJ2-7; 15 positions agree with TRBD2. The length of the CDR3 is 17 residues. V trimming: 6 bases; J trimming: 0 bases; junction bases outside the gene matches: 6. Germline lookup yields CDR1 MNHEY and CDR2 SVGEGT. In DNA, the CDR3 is TGTGCCAGCAGGGGACTAGCGGGGGGAAAGAGCTCCTACGAGCAGTACTTC. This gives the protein CASRGLAGGKSSYEQYF.

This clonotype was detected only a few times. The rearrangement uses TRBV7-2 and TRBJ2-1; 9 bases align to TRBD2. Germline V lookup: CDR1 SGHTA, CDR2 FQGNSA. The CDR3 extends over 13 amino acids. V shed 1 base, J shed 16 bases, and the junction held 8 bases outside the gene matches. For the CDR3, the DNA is TGTGCCAGCAGCTTAGAGAGACAGCGGGGGGCCTTCTTC. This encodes CASSLERQRGAFF. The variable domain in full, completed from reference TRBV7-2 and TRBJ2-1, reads GAGVSQSPSNKVTEKGKDVELRCDPISGHTALYWYRQSLGQGLEFLIYFQGNSAPDKSGLPSDRFSAERTGGSVSTLTIQRTQQEDSAVYLCASSLERQRGAFFGPGTRLTVL.

This CDR3 is CASSLGQRAYEQYF. As DNA, the CDR3 is TGTGCCAGCAGCTTGGGACAAAGGGCCTACGAGCAGTACTTC. V is TRBV7-8 and J is TRBJ2-7, with D perhaps matching TRBD1 (6 bases). This CDR3 contains 14 residues. Trimming pared 3 bases from V and 2 bases from J, leaving 11 bases between. Per the germline V gene, CDR1 is SGHVS and CDR2 is FQNEAQ.

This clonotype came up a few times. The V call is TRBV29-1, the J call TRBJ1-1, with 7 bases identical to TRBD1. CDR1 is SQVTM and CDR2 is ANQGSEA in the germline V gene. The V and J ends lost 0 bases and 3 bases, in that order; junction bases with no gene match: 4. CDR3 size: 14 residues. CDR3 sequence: CSVEEVQGDTEAFF. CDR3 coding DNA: TGCAGCGTTGAAGAGGTCCAGGGGGACACTGAAGCTTTCTTT.

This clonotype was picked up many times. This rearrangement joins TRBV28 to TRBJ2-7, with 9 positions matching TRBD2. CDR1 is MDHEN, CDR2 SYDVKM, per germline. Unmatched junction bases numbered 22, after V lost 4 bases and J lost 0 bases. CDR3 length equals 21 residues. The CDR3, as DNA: TGTGCCAGCAGTTCACCCCGGGGGAGCGGGAGGATACCATTAACCTCCTACGAGCAGTACTTC. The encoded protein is CASSSPRGSGRIPLTSYEQYF.

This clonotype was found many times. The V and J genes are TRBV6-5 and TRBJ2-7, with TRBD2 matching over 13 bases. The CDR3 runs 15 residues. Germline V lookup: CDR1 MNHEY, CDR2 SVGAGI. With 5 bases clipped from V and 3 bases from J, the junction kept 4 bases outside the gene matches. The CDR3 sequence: CASSRGLAGIYEQYF. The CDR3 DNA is TGTGCCAGCAGTAGGGGACTAGCGGGGATCTACGAGCAGTACTTC.